This entry concerns a single T cell receptor beta chain. The target antigen is unknown. The entry originates in a study of T cell responses to AZD1222 COVID-19 vaccine. General study results and limits: Spike-specific TCR breadth rose after two AZD1222 doses, and depth rose as well.

The method was immunoSEQ multiplex PCR; TCRdb's version includes in-frame clones alone and lacks a portion of them. The sample has about 79,000 clones, about 88% seen once. Germline CDR1 and CDR2: SGHRS and YFSETQ. V lost 2 bases and J 6 bases, leaving 2 bases between the germline ends. CDR3 size: 11 residues. Sequences were derived from peripheral blood, sampled 28 days after the second AZD1222 dose. The chain uses TRBV5-1 and TRBJ2-2; no clear D gene. The TCR comes from an adult who received the AZD1222 COVID-19 vaccine. This chain's CDR3 is CASSFAGELFF. In nucleotides, the CDR3 is TGCGCCAGCAGCTTCGCCGGGGAGCTGTTTTTT.